This T cell receptor beta chain was profiled in a study of blood T cell repertoires in COVID-19. The V end lost 6 bases, the J end lost 6 bases, and 14 bases lay between the germline ends. The CDR3 is 14 amino acids. The germline V gene has CDR1 MNHEY and CDR2 SVGAGI. Clones were sequenced by immunoSEQ multiplex PCR, and TCRdb holds only the in-frame ones, with some missing. The sample consists of under 200,000 clones, about 87% of them appearing once. The specimen was peripheral blood. The receptor's source is a middle-aged man with active or convalescent COVID-19. The chain has TRBV6-5 and TRBJ2-2, with a weak D call TRBD2 (7 bases). The CDR3 sequence: CASSHPGGPGELFF. In nucleotides, the CDR3 is TGTGCCAGCAGCCACCCCGGGGGGCCCGGGGAGCTGTTTTTT.